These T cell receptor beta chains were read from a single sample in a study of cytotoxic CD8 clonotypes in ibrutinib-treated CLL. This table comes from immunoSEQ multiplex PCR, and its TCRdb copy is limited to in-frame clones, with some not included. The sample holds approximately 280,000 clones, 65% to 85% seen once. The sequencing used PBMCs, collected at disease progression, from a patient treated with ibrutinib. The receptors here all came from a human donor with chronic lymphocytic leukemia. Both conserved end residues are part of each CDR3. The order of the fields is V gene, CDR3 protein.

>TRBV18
CASSPRDRVRGEQYF
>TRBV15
CATSRDFHNEQFF
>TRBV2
CASSETAYEQYF
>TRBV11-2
CASSLYLSYNSPLHF
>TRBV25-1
CASSEGFAYEQYF
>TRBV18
CASSQGTGGRQPQHF
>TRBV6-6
CASSYLRLTNYGYTF
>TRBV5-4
CASSWGTSGDTDTQYF
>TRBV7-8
CAGGEGTGDAETQYF
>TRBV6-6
CASSPRRGSFF
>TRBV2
CASSERQGDSPLHF
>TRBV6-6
CASSYSTGEKLFF
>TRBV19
CASSIAGGWNTEAFF
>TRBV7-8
CASAGGELFF
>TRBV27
CASSSDRVYGYTF
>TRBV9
CASRSTGGLYGYTF
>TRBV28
CASSQLVGTTDTQYF
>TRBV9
CASSVEEDNYGYTF
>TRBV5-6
CASSLTSASYEQYF
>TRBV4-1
CASTEAGGVPNTDTQYF
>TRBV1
CTSSQRKGGINNYGYTF
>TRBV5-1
CASSPSAGFYGYTF
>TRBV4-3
CASSQGTGSSYEQYF
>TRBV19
CASSTTGGYGYTF
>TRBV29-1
CSVEEMDGYEQYF
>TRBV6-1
CASTGKRNIQYF
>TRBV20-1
CSAVQTGELFF
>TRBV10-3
CAISGSRGGLGDEQFF
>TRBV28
CASSYRGLGEKLFF
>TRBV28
CASSSSAGRSQAFF
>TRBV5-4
CASSFRLLTTDTQYF
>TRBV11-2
CASSLGGTETQYF
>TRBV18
CASSPRKETQYF
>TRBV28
CASSLLSGQLSSGNTIYF
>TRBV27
CASSSRVEGQPQHF
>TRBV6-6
CASSYSGVLNEAFF
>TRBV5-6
CASSGTGAGEKLFF
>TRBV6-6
CASSSLSDGELFF
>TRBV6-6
CASSPAENEQYF
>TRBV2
CASSRDRGETQYF
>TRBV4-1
CASSQDGLGQETQYF
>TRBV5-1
CASSFSRQGHTYGYTF
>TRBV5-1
CASSLALLAGGTDTQYF
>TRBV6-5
CASRKIGTTPYEQYF
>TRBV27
CASSLVGWNTGELFF
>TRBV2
CASSDRGLLSGANVLTF
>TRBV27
CASSLVAGNHEQYF
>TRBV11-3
CASSGGTSGRNEQFF
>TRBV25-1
CASSESIVGNIQYF
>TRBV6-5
CASSRQSFYEQYF
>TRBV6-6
CASSLRVLGGDSPLHF